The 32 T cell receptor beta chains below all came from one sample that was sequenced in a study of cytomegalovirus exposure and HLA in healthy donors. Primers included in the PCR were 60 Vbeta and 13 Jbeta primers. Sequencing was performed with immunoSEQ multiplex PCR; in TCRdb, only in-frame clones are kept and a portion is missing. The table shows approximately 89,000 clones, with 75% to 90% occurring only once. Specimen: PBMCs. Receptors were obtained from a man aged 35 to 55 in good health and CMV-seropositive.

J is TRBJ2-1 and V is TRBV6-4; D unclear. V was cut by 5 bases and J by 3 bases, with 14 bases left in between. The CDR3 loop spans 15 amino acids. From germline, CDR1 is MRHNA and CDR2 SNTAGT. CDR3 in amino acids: CASSPWVAGYNEQFF. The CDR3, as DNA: TGTGCCAGCAGTCCTTGGGTAGCCGGCTACAATGAGCAGTTCTTC.

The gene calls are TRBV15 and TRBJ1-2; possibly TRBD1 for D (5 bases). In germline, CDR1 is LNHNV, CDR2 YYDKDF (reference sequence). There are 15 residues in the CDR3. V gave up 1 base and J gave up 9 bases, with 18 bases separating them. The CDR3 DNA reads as TGTGCCACCAGCAGAGGGGCTGGGGCGCCGAGCAGCTACACCTTC. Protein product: CATSRGAGAPSSYTF.

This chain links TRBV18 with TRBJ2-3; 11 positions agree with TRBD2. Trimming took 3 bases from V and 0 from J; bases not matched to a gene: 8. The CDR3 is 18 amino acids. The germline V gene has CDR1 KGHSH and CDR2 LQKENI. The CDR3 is CASSPLGLAATSTDTQYF. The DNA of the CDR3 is TGTGCCAGCTCACCCTTGGGACTAGCGGCCACTAGCACAGATACGCAGTATTTT.

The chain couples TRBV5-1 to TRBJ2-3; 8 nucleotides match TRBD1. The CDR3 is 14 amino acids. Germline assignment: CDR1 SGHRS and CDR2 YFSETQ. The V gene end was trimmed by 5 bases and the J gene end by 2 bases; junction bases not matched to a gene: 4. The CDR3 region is CASSPDRATDTQYF. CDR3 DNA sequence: TGCGCCAGCAGTCCGGACAGGGCCACAGATACGCAGTATTTT.

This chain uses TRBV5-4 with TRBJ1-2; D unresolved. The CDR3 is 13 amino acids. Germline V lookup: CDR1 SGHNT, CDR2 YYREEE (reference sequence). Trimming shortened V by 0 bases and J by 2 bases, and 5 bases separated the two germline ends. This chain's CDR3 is CASSLGQNYGYTF. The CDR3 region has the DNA TGTGCCAGCAGCTTGGGCCAGAACTATGGCTACACCTTC.

DNA of the CDR3: TGCGCCAGCAGTAGGGGTCAGATGACTGAAGCTTTCTTT. This codes for CASSRGQMTEAFF. The gene calls are TRBV10-1 and TRBJ1-1, with D possibly being TRBD1 (5 bases). The CDR3 has 13 residues. Germline V gene lookup returns CDR1 WNHNN and CDR2 SYGVQD (reference sequence). The V gene lost 5 bases and the J gene lost 5 bases, with 12 bases spanning the gap.

The CDR3 loop is CASSSTGWQGVNSPLHF. CDR3 coding DNA: TGTGCCAGCAGCTCAACTGGTTGGCAGGGGGTTAATTCACCCCTCCACTTT. The chain couples TRBV9 to TRBJ1-6; 7 bases are shared with TRBD1. Looked up from germline, CDR1 is SGDLS and CDR2 is YYNGEE. V dropped 4 bases and J dropped 6; count of bases not matched to a gene: 13. The CDR3 consists of 17 residues.

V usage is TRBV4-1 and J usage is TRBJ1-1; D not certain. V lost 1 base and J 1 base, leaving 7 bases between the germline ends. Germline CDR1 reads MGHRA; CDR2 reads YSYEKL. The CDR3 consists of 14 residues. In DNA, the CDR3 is TGCGCCAGCAGCCAAGGGAGTAGGAACACTGAAGCTTTCTTT. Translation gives CASSQGSRNTEAFF.

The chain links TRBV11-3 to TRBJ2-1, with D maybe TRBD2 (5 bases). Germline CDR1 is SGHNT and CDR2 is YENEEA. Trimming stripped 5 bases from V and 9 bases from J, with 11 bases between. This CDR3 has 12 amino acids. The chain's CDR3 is CASSALGSEQFF. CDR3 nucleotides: TGTGCCAGCAGCGCCCTGGGGAGTGAGCAGTTCTTC. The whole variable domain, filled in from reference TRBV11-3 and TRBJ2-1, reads EAGVVQSPRYKIIEKKQPVAFWCNPISGHNTLYWYLQNLGQGPELLIRYENEEAVDDSQLPKDRFSAERLKGVDSTLKIQPAELGDSAVYLCASSALGSEQFFGPGTRLTVL.

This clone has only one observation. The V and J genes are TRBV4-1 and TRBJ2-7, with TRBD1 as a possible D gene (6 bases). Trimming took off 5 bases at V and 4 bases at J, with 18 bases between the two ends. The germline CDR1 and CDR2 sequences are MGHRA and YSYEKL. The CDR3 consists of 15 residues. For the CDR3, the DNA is TGCGCCAGCAGCAAAGCCACAGGGATAGGATACGAGCAGTACTTC. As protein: CASSKATGIGYEQYF.

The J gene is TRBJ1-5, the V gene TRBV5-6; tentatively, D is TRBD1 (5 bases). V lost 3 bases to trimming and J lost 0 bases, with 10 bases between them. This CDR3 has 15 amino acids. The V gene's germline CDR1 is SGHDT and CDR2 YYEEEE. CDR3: CASSWGQASNQPQHF. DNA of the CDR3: TGTGCCAGCAGCTGGGGCCAGGCTAGCAATCAGCCCCAGCATTTT.

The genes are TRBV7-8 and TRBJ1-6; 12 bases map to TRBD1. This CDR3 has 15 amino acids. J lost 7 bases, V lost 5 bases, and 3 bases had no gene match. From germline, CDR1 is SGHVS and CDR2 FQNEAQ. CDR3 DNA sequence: TGTGCCAGCAGCCGCGGGACAGGGGGCAATTCACCCCTCCACTTT. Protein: CASSRGTGGNSPLHF.

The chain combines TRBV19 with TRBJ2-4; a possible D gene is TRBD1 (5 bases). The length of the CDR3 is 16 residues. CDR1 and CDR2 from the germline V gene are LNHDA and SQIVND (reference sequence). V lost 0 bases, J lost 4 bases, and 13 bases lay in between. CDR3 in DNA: TGTGCCAGTAGTATAGAAGGGGTAGTGTGGAAAAACATTCAGTACTTC. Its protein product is CASSIEGVVWKNIQYF.

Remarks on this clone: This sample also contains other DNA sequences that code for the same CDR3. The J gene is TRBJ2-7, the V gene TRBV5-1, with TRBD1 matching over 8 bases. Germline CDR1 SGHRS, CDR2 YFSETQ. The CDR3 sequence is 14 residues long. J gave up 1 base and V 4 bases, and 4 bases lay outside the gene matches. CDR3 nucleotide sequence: TGCGCCAGCAGCGCCAGGGGGCAGTCCTACGAGCAGTACTTC. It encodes CASSARGQSYEQYF.

CDR3 bases: TGTGCCAGCAGCTTGGCCCGGGACAGCACCGGGGAGCTGTTTTTT. Protein sequence: CASSLARDSTGELFF. The chain links TRBV5-4 to TRBJ2-2; 7 bases map to TRBD1. The CDR3 sequence is 15 residues long. The germline CDR1 and CDR2 sequences are SGHNT and YYREEE (reference sequence). V trimming: 0 bases; J trimming: 4 bases; junction bases outside the gene matches: 3.

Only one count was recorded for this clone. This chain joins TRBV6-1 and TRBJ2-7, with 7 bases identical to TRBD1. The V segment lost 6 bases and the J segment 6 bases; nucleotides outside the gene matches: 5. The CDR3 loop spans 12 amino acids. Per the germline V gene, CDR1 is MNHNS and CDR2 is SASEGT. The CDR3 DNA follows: TGTGCCAGCAGCAAGGACAGGCGCGAGCAGTACTTC. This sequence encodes CASSKDRREQYF.

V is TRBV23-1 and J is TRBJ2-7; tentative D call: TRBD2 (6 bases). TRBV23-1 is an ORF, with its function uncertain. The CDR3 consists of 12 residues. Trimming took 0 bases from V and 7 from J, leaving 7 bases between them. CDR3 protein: CASSQSEGEQYF. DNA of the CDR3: TGCGCCAGCAGTCAATCGGAGGGGGAGCAGTACTTC.

DNA of the CDR3: TGTGCCAGCAGTTCTGGACTGGAACTGTTTTTT. Residues: CASSSGLELFF. V gene TRBV6-1 combines with J gene TRBJ1-4; D gene ambiguous. The CDR3 totals 11 residues. With 5 bases removed from V and 12 bases from J, the gap between germline ends came to 10 bases. The germline V gene encodes CDR1 MNHNS and CDR2 SASEGT.

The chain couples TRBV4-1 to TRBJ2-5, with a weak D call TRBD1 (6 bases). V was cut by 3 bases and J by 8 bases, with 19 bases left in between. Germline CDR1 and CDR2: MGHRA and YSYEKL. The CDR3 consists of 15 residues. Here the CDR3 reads CASSQGQTGLETQYF. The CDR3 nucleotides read TGCGCCAGCAGCCAGGGTCAGACAGGTCTTGAAACCCAGTACTTC.

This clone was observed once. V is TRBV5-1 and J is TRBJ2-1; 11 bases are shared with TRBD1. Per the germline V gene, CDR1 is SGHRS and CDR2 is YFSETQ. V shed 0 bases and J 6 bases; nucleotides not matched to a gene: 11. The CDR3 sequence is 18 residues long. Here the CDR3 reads CASSLGGQGATFRNEQFF. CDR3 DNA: TGCGCCAGCAGCTTGGGTGGACAGGGGGCCACATTTCGCAATGAGCAGTTCTTC. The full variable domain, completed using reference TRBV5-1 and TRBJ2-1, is KAGVTQTPRYLIKTRGQQVTLSCSPISGHRSVSWYQQTPGQGLQFLFEYFSETQRNKGNFPGRFSGRQFSNSRSEMNVSTLELGDSALYLCASSLGGQGATFRNEQFFGPGTRLTVL.

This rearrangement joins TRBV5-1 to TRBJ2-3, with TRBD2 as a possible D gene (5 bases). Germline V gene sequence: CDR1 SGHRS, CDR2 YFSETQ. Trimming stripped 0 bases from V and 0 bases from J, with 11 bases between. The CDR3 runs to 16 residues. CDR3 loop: CASSLETGLSTDTQYF. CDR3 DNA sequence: TGCGCCAGCAGCTTGGAGACGGGGTTGAGCACAGATACGCAGTATTTT.

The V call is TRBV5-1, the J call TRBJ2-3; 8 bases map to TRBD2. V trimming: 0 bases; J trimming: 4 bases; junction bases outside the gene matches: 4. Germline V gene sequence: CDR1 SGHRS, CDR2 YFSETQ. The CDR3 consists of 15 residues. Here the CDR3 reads CASSLEGLAADTQYF. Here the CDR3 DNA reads TGCGCCAGCAGCTTGGAAGGACTAGCTGCAGATACGCAGTATTTT. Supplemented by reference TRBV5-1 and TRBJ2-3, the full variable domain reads KAGVTQTPRYLIKTRGQQVTLSCSPISGHRSVSWYQQTPGQGLQFLFEYFSETQRNKGNFPGRFSGRQFSNSRSEMNVSTLELGDSALYLCASSLEGLAADTQYFGPGTRLTVL.

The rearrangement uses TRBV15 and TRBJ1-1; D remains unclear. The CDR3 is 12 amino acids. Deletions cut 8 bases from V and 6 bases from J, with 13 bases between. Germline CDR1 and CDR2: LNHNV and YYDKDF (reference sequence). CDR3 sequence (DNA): TGTGCCACCGGGAGGGAAGAAGCTGAAGCTTTCTTT. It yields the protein CATGREEAEAFF.

This chain's CDR3 is CASSLGTGGNTIYF. The CDR3 DNA follows: TGTGCCAGCAGCTTGGGGACAGGGGGAAACACCATATATTTT. This chain uses TRBV5-6 with TRBJ1-3; TRBD1 aligns across 8 bases. The CDR3 covers 14 residues. V was pared by 0 bases and J by 4 bases, with 0 bases of the junction left unmatched. Per germline, CDR1 SGHDT and CDR2 YYEEEE.

CDR3 region: CASSLDRTSGAEQYF. DNA of the CDR3: TGTGCCAGCAGTTTAGACAGGACTAGCGGCGCCGAGCAGTACTTC. V usage is TRBV28 and J usage is TRBJ2-7; 10 bases are shared with TRBD2. CDR1 and CDR2 (germline): MDHEN, SYDVKM. The J segment lost 6 bases and the V segment lost 2 bases, leaving 7 bases of the junction unmatched. This CDR3 spans 15 amino acids.

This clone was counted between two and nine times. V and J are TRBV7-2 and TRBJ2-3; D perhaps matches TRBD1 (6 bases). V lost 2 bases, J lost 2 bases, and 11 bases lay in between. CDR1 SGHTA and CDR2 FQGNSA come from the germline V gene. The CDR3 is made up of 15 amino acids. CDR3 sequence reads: CASSLQGKITDTQYF. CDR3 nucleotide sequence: TGTGCCAGCAGCTTACAGGGGAAAATCACAGATACGCAGTATTTT.

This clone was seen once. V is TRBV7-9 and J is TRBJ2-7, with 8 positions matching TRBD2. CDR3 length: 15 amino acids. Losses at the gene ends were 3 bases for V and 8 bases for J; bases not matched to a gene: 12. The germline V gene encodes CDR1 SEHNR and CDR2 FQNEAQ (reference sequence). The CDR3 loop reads CASSFVSGGPNKQYF. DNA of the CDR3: TGTGCCAGCAGCTTTGTGTCGGGAGGGCCGAATAAGCAGTACTTC.

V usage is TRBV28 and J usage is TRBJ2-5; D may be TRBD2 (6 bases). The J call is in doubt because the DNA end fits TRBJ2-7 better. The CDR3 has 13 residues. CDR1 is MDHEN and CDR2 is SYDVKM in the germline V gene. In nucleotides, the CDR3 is TGTGCCAGCCGACTAGTGAGTACCTACGAGCAGTACTTC. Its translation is CASRLVSTYEQYF.

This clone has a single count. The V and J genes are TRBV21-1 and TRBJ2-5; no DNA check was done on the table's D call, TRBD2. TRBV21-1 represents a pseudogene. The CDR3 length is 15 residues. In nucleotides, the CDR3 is TGTGCCAGCAGCCCACCCGGGGGGTATGTAAAGACCCAGTACTTC. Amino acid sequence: CASSPPGGYVKTQYF.

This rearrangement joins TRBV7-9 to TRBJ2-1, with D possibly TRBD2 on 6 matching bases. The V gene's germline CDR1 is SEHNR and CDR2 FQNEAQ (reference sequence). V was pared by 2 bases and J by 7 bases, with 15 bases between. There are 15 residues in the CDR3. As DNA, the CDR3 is TGTGCCAGCAGCTTAACCTCTGGGGGGAGGAATGAGCAGTTCTTC. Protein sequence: CASSLTSGGRNEQFF.

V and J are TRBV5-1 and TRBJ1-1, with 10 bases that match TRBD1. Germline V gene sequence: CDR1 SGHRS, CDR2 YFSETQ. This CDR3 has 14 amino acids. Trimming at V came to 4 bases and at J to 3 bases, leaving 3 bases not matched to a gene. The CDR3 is CASSMGQGYTEAFF. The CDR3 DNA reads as TGCGCCAGCAGCATGGGACAGGGGTACACTGAAGCTTTCTTT.

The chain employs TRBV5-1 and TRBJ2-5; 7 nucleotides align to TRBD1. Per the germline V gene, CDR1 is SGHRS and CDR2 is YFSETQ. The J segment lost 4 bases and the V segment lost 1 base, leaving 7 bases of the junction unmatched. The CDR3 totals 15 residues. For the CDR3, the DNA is TGCGCCAGCAGCTTGCAGGGGGTTGCTCCAGAGACCCAGTACTTC. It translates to CASSLQGVAPETQYF.